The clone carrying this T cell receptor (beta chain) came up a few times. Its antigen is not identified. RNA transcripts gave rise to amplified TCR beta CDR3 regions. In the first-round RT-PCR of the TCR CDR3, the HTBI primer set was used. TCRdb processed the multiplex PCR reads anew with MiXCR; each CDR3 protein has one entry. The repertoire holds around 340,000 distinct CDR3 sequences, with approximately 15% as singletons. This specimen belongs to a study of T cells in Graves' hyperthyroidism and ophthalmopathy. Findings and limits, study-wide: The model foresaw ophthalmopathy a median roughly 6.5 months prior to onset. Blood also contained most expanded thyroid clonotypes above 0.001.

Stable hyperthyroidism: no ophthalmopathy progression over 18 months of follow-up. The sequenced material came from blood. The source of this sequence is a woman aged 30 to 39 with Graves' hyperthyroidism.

The CDR3 DNA reads as TGTGCCAGCAGTCCCACCCGGAGGACCGGGGAGCTGTTTTTT. It yields the protein CASSPTRRTGELFF. This rearrangement joins TRBV12-3 or TRBV12-4 to TRBJ2-2; TRBD2 might be the D (5 bases). The length of the CDR3 is 14 residues. V lost 5 bases and J 5 bases, leaving 12 bases between the germline ends.